Presented here are 3 T cell receptor beta chains from one specimen sequenced in a study of a mutant IDH1 vaccine in newly diagnosed glioma (dated by TCRdb to about 2021). Libraries were made using the immunoSEQ multiplex PCR assay. TCRdb retrieved this table from immuneACCESS and kept in-frame rearrangements only. Not all clones are present; in checked studies, unresolved V genes account for under half, and no reason is known for the remainder. For this sample there are 49,000 or so clones; 78% appear just once. The biggest ten clones account for roughly 1.8% of the sample. These TCRs are of unknown antigen specificity. The time point label corresponds to: week 5, during vaccination. A 20-mer mutant IDH1 peptide at 300 micrograms in Montanide made up each vaccine dose, which was injected subcutaneously together with topical imiquimod. The specimen comprised PBMCs, sampled from a glioma patient whose treatment included an IDH1 peptide vaccine. The receptors were sampled from a woman aged 40 to 50 with glioma.

This clone was recorded a few times. The chain employs TRBV13 and TRBJ2-7; no firm D call. CDR3 length equals 14 residues. Germline values: CDR1 PRHDT, CDR2 FYEKMQ (reference sequence). V was pared by 3 bases and J by 2 bases, with 11 bases between. CDR3 in DNA: TGTGCCAGCAGCTTTCAAAGCGAGACCTACGAGCAGTACTTC. Its protein is CASSFQSETYEQYF. Based on the CDR3 plus reference TRBV13 and TRBJ2-7, the full variable domain is AAGVIQSPRHLIKEKRETATLKCYPIPRHDTVYWYQQGPGQDPQFLISFYEKMQSDKGSIPDRFSAQQFSDYHSELNMSSLELGDSALYFCASSFQSETYEQYFGPGTRLTVT.

This rearrangement joins TRBV7-6 to TRBJ2-1, with a possible D match to TRBD2 (7 bases). Trimming took off 5 bases at V and 3 bases at J, with 14 bases between the two ends. The CDR3 consists of 15 residues. From germline, CDR1 is SGHVS and CDR2 FNYEAQ. The CDR3 region has the DNA TGTGCCAGCAGCCAAGAGGGGGGGGGCTACAATGAGCAGTTCTTC. Amino acids: CASSQEGGGYNEQFF.

This sequence joins TRBV18 and TRBJ1-6; D gene ambiguous. Deletions cut 3 bases from V and 8 bases from J, with 14 bases between. This CDR3 is built from 15 residues. Germline V CDR1 and CDR2: KGHSH, LQKENI. The CDR3 sequence: CASSPNRVWDSPLHF. In DNA, the CDR3 is TGTGCCAGCTCACCCAACCGGGTTTGGGATTCACCCCTCCACTTT.